The 16 T cell receptor beta chains listed next were all sequenced from one sample in a study of cytomegalovirus exposure and HLA in healthy donors (dated by TCRdb to about 2017). The library was obtained by the immunoSEQ multiplex PCR assay. A mixture of 60 forward primers for TCR Vbeta segments and 13 reverse primers for TCR Jbeta segments was used in the multiplex PCR. TCRdb mirrors the immuneACCESS table, restricted to in-frame sequences. Some clones are absent from its copies; in checked studies, under half trace to an unresolved V gene, and the reason for the others is unknown. The sample table contains more than 90,000 clones; only one count was recorded for about 79% of them. The ten biggest clones cover around 3.8% of the sample. Material: PBMCs. The source of these receptors is a man in his fifties in good health and CMV-seronegative.

This clone has just one count. The J gene is TRBJ1-5, the V gene TRBV18; 10 positions match TRBD1. The CDR3 is 18 residues long. CDR1 KGHSH and CDR2 LQKENI come from the germline V gene. Losses at the gene ends were 0 bases for V and 0 bases for J; bases not matched to a gene: 5. The chain's CDR3 is CASSPPGQGSYSNQPQHF. The CDR3 region has the DNA TGTGCCAGCTCACCACCGGGACAGGGGTCGTATAGCAATCAGCCCCAGCATTTT.

This rearrangement joins TRBV28 to TRBJ1-2; D is unclear. Germline V gene lookup returns CDR1 MDHEN and CDR2 SYDVKM. Trimming took 5 bases from V and 6 from J, leaving 16 bases between them. This CDR3 has 14 amino acids. CDR3 sequence (DNA): TGTGCCAGCAGTCTCACCCCTCGCTCGGATGGCTACACCTTC. Encoded protein: CASSLTPRSDGYTF.

This chain joins TRBV18 and TRBJ2-5; TRBD2 matches at 14 bases. CDR1 and CDR2 from the germline V gene are KGHSH and LQKENI. This CDR3 has 16 residues. V shed 3 bases, J shed 4 bases, and the junction held 4 bases outside the gene matches. CDR3: CASSPQGLAGAETQYF. CDR3 nucleotide sequence: TGTGCCAGCTCACCGCAGGGACTAGCGGGAGCAGAGACCCAGTACTTC.

This chain uses TRBV2 with TRBJ2-2; 7 bases line up with TRBD1. The CDR3 spans 16 residues. CDR1 is SNHLY, CDR2 FYNNEI, per germline. The ends lost 6 bases at V and 1 base at J; junction bases unmatched: 8. CDR3 amino acids: CASSRTGQMNTGELFF. The DNA for the CDR3 is TGTGCCAGCAGCCGAACGGGACAGATGAACACCGGGGAGCTGTTTTTT.

The chain links TRBV7-9 to TRBJ2-2; 7 positions match TRBD2. Germline trimming cut 4 bases from V and 0 bases from J; bases unmatched to any gene: 5. Germline lookup yields CDR1 SEHNR and CDR2 FQNEAQ (reference sequence). The CDR3 totals 16 residues. The CDR3 DNA reads TGTGCCAGCAGCTCAAGAGCGGGGCCGAACACCGGGGAGCTGTTTTTT. It specifies CASSSRAGPNTGELFF.

V is TRBV4-3 and J is TRBJ2-3; D gene unclear. The V end was cut by 0 bases, the J end by 5 bases, with 18 bases between. This CDR3 comprises 17 residues. CDR1 is LGHNA and CDR2 is YSLEER in the germline V gene. CDR3 protein: CASSQDTPGSFGDTQYF. The CDR3 DNA sequence: TGCGCCAGCAGCCAAGACACCCCAGGTTCCTTCGGAGATACGCAGTATTTT.

The genes are TRBV11-3 and TRBJ2-7; 7 positions match TRBD2. Trimming at V came to 4 bases and at J to 5 bases, leaving 11 bases not matched to a gene. The germline V gene encodes CDR1 SGHNT and CDR2 YENEEA. CDR3 size: 15 residues. CDR3: CASSSGGSRVNEQYF. CDR3 nucleotide sequence: TGTGCCAGCAGCTCCGGGGGGTCTCGCGTCAACGAGCAGTACTTC.

This clone was seen more than once but under ten times. The rearrangement uses TRBV4-3 and TRBJ2-7; 10 bases are shared with TRBD1. The CDR3 loop spans 19 amino acids. The trim removed 3 bases at V and 0 bases at J, leaving 14 bases unmatched. CDR1 LGHNA and CDR2 YSLEER come from the germline V gene. The CDR3 sequence: CASSQPGRTGGASSYEQYF. In nucleotides, the CDR3 is TGCGCCAGCAGCCAGCCTGGCCGGACAGGGGGGGCTTCCTCCTACGAGCAGTACTTC.

The count of this clone is one. This chain connects TRBV27 to TRBJ1-2; D uncertain. This CDR3 is 13 amino acids long. The germline V gene has CDR1 MNHEY and CDR2 SMNVEV (reference sequence). Trimming shortened V by 5 bases and J by 4 bases, and 11 bases separated the two germline ends. The CDR3, as DNA: TGTGCCAGCAGTGCAGACGGAGTCTATGGCTACACCTTC. This sequence encodes CASSADGVYGYTF.

This clone was recorded a few times. The chain joins TRBV19 to TRBJ1-1; 7 bases are a match to TRBD1. The V gene's germline CDR1 is LNHDA and CDR2 SQIVND (reference sequence). With V trimmed by 6 bases and J by 0 bases, 7 bases remained unmatched. The CDR3 is 15 residues long. CDR3 coding DNA: TGTGCCAGTAGGCCTCGGGACAGTGTGAACACTGAAGCTTTCTTT. It specifies CASRPRDSVNTEAFF.

In its sample, this clone was seen once. The chain is built from TRBV6-5 and TRBJ2-2; D not certain. V gave up 2 bases and J gave up 5 bases, with 12 bases separating them. The CDR3 has 15 amino acids. Per germline, CDR1 MNHEY and CDR2 SVGAGI. CDR3 protein: CASSYGTAVTGELFF. The CDR3 bases are TGTGCCAGCAGTTACGGAACAGCAGTGACCGGGGAGCTGTTTTTT.

The chain joins TRBV7-9 to TRBJ1-2, with 7 bases aligning to TRBD1. Germline trimming cut 5 bases from V and 2 bases from J; bases unmatched to any gene: 2. CDR3 length: 13 residues. CDR1 is SEHNR and CDR2 is FQNEAQ in the germline V gene (reference sequence). CDR3 protein: CASSGQENYGYTF. DNA of the CDR3: TGTGCCAGCAGCGGACAGGAAAACTATGGCTACACCTTC.

CDR3 sequence (DNA): TGTGCCAGCACACCCTCGGCGTTCTCGGGCTATGGCTACACCTTC. Amino acids: CASTPSAFSGYGYTF. The chain joins TRBV19 to TRBJ1-2; D not resolved. The V end was cut by 9 bases, the J end by 4 bases, with 21 bases between. The germline CDR1 and CDR2 sequences are LNHDA and SQIVND (reference sequence). CDR3 length: 15 residues.

The chain uses TRBV7-2 and TRBJ2-2; 8 bases match TRBD1. Germline V CDR1 and CDR2: SGHTA, FQGNSA. V was clipped by 4 bases and J by 2 bases; unmatched bases: 6. The CDR3 is made up of 16 amino acids. The CDR3 DNA reads as TGTGCCAGCAGCTCCGGGACAGGAACAAACACCGGGGAGCTGTTTTTT. This codes for CASSSGTGTNTGELFF.

The chain uses TRBV15 and TRBJ2-5; D may be TRBD2 (5 bases). The V gene's germline CDR1 is LNHNV and CDR2 YYDKDF (reference sequence). V dropped 0 bases and J dropped 7 bases, with 15 bases sitting between them. The CDR3 has 15 residues. CDR3 residues: CATSRDRGVRGTQYF. CDR3 coding DNA: TGTGCCACCAGCAGAGATAGAGGCGTCCGGGGGACCCAGTACTTC.

The chain couples TRBV7-9 to TRBJ2-3; D unclear. Germline V lookup: CDR1 SEHNR, CDR2 FQNEAQ (reference sequence). V lost 11 bases, J lost 5 bases, and 11 bases lay in between. The CDR3 covers 11 residues. The CDR3 spells CAGDPRDTQYF. The CDR3 region has the DNA TGTGCCGGCGATCCTAGAGATACGCAGTATTTT.